These 32 T cell receptor beta chains share one sample of origin, sequenced in a study of CD8+ T cells in alopecia areata. In each case, RNA was isolated and then reverse transcribed into cDNA as the sequencing template. The data were produced by immunoSEQ multiplex PCR, yet TCRdb's version contains in-frame clones alone and is incomplete. Of around 160,000 clones in the sample, around three fifths are singletons; the top ten hold 12% to 15%. The treatment: oral pan-JAK inhibitor, 5-10 mg twice daily. This sample comprised CD4+ T cells sorted from blood, obtained at week 24, from a patient treated with tofacitinib. The receptors shown here come from a human donor with alopecia areata.

The chain is built from TRBV15 and TRBJ2-7, with D possibly being TRBD1 (6 bases). With 0 bases removed from V and 4 bases from J, the gap between germline ends came to 16 bases. Germline assignment: CDR1 LNHNV and CDR2 YYDKDF (reference sequence). This CDR3 comprises 16 residues. DNA of the CDR3: TGTGCCACCAGCAGAGATCGGGACAATCGATTATACGAGCAGTACTTC. Its protein is CATSRDRDNRLYEQYF.

The chain's CDR3 is CASSLVGQPINTEAFF. CDR3 nucleotides: TGTGCCAGCAGCTTAGTCGGACAGCCAATAAACACTGAAGCTTTCTTT. The chain is built from TRBV7-2 and TRBJ1-1; weak D call: TRBD1 (6 bases). The CDR3 runs to 16 residues. Germline assignment: CDR1 SGHTA and CDR2 FQGNSA. The V and J ends lost 1 base and 2 bases respectively, with 14 bases between them.

The chain employs TRBV30 and TRBJ2-7; D not certain. CDR1 is GTSNPN, CDR2 SVGIG, per germline (reference sequence). The CDR3 sequence is 15 residues long. The V end lost 0 bases, the J end lost 0 bases, and 12 bases lay between the germline ends. The CDR3 protein is CAWSVARSLSYEQYF. CDR3 coding DNA: TGTGCCTGGAGTGTTGCACGAAGCCTCTCCTACGAGCAGTACTTC.

CDR3 protein: CSADSTGFAGYTF. The CDR3 DNA reads TGCAGCGCCGACTCCACAGGGTTTGCTGGCTACACCTTC. The V and J genes are TRBV29-1 and TRBJ1-2; D may be TRBD1 (6 bases). The ends were cut back, 7 bases at V and 7 bases at J, with 19 bases in the middle. CDR3 length equals 13 residues. Germline lookup yields CDR1 SQVTM and CDR2 ANQGSEA.

The chain has TRBV29-1 and TRBJ2-1; TRBD1 matches at 8 bases. V lost 3 bases, J lost 8 bases, and 9 bases stayed unmatched. The CDR3 runs to 14 residues. CDR1 is SQVTM and CDR2 is ANQGSEA in the germline V gene. The CDR3 here is CSVDSLQGGYEQFF. CDR3 DNA: TGCAGCGTTGATAGTCTACAGGGGGGCTATGAGCAGTTCTTC.

The rearrangement uses TRBV6-6 and TRBJ2-4; TRBD1 might be the D (6 bases). CDR3 length equals 11 residues. Looked up from germline, CDR1 is MNHNY and CDR2 is SVGAGI (reference sequence). Trimming shortened V by 11 bases and J by 7 bases, and 12 bases separated the two germline ends. The CDR3 reads CAGGEGNIQYF. The CDR3 DNA follows: TGTGCCGGGGGCGAGGGGAACATTCAGTACTTC.

This clone has only a few counts. This sequence joins TRBV19 and TRBJ2-6; D is undetermined. The CDR3 loop spans 15 amino acids. Trimming left V 9 bases short and J 0 bases short, with 12 bases between. CDR1 LNHDA and CDR2 SQIVND come from the germline V gene (reference sequence). The CDR3, as DNA: TGTGCCAGCAAGACGAGCTACTCTGGGGCCAACGTCCTGACTTTC. It yields the protein CASKTSYSGANVLTF.

J is TRBJ2-7 and V is TRBV12-5; 8 bases agree with TRBD1. V lost 7 bases to trimming and J lost 4 bases; unmatched junction nucleotides: 6. This CDR3 is built from 13 residues. Germline V gives CDR1 LGHNT, CDR2 FRNRAP. As DNA, the CDR3 is TGTGCTAGTGCTCACGACAGGGGTTACGAGCAGTACTTC. Translating it yields CASAHDRGYEQYF. The full variable domain, with the rest looked up from reference TRBV12-5 and TRBJ2-7, is DARVTQTPRHKVTEMGQEVTMRCQPILGHNTVFWYRQTMMQGLELLAYFRNRAPLDDSGMPKDRFSAEMPDATLATLKIQPSEPRDSAVYFCASAHDRGYEQYFGPGTRLTVT.

This clone appeared a few times. One end of the junction fails to match germline, which may point to a read error. This chain joins TRBV7-7 and TRBJ1-3; D ambiguous. CDR1 and CDR2 (germline): SSHAT, FNYEAQ (reference sequence). The CDR3 is 14 residues long. CDR3 in DNA: TGTGCTAGCAGCTTGACTCCCTCTGGAAACACCATATATTTT. Translating it yields CASSLTPSGNTIYF.

The chain links TRBV14 to TRBJ2-7, with a tentative D call TRBD1 (6 bases). The CDR3 contains 14 residues. Trimming shortened V by 8 bases and J by 0 bases, and 14 bases separated the two germline ends. The germline CDR1 and CDR2 sequences are SGHDN and FVKESK. Here the CDR3 reads CASGGGRDSYEQYF. The CDR3 coding sequence is TGTGCCAGCGGGGGCGGACGGGACTCCTACGAGCAGTACTTC.

The chain links TRBV5-1 to TRBJ2-7; D may correspond to TRBD1 or TRBD2 (5 bases each). Germline V gene lookup returns CDR1 SGHRS and CDR2 YFSETQ. The CDR3 sequence is 16 residues long. Trimming removed 4 bases at V and 3 bases at J, with 20 bases between. CDR3: CASSRGPGDGLYEQYF. The CDR3 nucleotides are TGCGCCAGCAGCCGGGGACCGGGCGATGGGCTCTACGAGCAGTACTTC.

The CDR3: CASSPLPGTQETQYF. In DNA form, the CDR3 reads TGTGCCAGCAGCCCCCTACCGGGGACCCAAGAGACCCAGTACTTC. V is TRBV6-5 and J is TRBJ2-5; either TRBD1 or TRBD2 may fit D (5 bases each). The CDR3 is 15 residues long. Germline loops: CDR1 MNHEY, CDR2 SVGAGI. With 6 bases removed from V and 1 base from J, the gap between germline ends came to 15 bases.

The chain links TRBV6-1 to TRBJ2-1; 8 positions match TRBD2. J gave up 6 bases and V 6 bases, and 10 bases lay outside the gene matches. The length of the CDR3 is 15 residues. The germline gives CDR1 MNHNS, CDR2 SASEGT. The CDR3 is CASRDSGGGANEQFF. The CDR3 region has the DNA TGTGCCAGCAGGGACTCCGGGGGGGGTGCCAATGAGCAGTTCTTC.

The V call is TRBV5-1, the J call TRBJ2-3, with D possibly being TRBD1 (6 bases). Germline V gene lookup returns CDR1 SGHRS and CDR2 YFSETQ. CDR3 length equals 16 residues. Trimming took 3 bases from V and 4 from J, leaving 18 bases between them. The CDR3 DNA reads TGCGCCAGCAGCTCCCTCTCCGGACAGATTCCAGATACGCAGTATTTT. Translating gives CASSSLSGQIPDTQYF.

CDR3 DNA: TGCAGCGTGACAGTGAATAGCAATCAGCCCCAGCATTTT. Its protein product is CSVTVNSNQPQHF. The gene calls are TRBV29-1 and TRBJ1-5, with D tentatively TRBD1 (5 bases). The ends were cut back, 6 bases at V and 0 bases at J, with 9 bases in the middle. The CDR3 is made up of 13 amino acids. Germline V lookup: CDR1 SQVTM, CDR2 ANQGSEA.

The V gene is TRBV5-1, the J gene TRBJ2-5; D not certain. The CDR3 is 12 residues long. The V gene's germline CDR1 is SGHRS and CDR2 YFSETQ. Trimming removed 7 bases at V and 5 bases at J, with 12 bases between. CDR3 in amino acids: CASARDWETQYF. CDR3 bases: TGCGCCAGCGCAAGGGATTGGGAGACCCAGTACTTC.

This clone turned up a few times. This chain connects TRBV5-4 to TRBJ2-5, with D maybe TRBD2 (5 bases). The CDR3 consists of 13 residues. Trimming stripped 4 bases from V and 5 bases from J, with 12 bases between. Germline CDR1 SGHNT, CDR2 YYREEE (reference sequence). CDR3 loop: CASSPPGKETQYF. CDR3 in DNA: TGTGCCAGCAGCCCCCCCGGGAAGGAGACCCAGTACTTC.

The rearrangement links TRBV30 to TRBJ1-5; D gene ambiguous. Trimming took off 5 bases at V and 2 bases at J, with 10 bases between the two ends. Germline assignment: CDR1 GTSNPN and CDR2 SVGIG (reference sequence). The CDR3 sequence is 13 residues long. The CDR3 protein is CAWGLRGNQPQHF. CDR3 DNA sequence: TGTGCCTGGGGACTTAGGGGCAATCAGCCCCAGCATTTT.

The chain has TRBV29-1 and TRBJ2-5; D is ambiguous. The CDR3 loop spans 14 amino acids. CDR1 SQVTM and CDR2 ANQGSEA come from the germline V gene. V lost 0 bases and J lost 4, with 12 bases in between. CDR3 sequence: CSVEDAIAPETQYF. The CDR3 DNA is TGCAGCGTTGAAGATGCAATAGCCCCAGAGACCCAGTACTTC.

This chain joins TRBV15 and TRBJ2-2, with D possibly being TRBD2 (6 bases). V dropped 1 base and J dropped 0 bases, with 9 bases sitting between them. This CDR3 is built from 16 residues. Germline V gives CDR1 LNHNV, CDR2 YYDKDF (reference sequence). The DNA for the CDR3 is TGTGCCACCAGCAGAGCTCGCGGGGCGAACACCGGGGAGCTGTTTTTT. Translating it yields CATSRARGANTGELFF.

The rearrangement links TRBV15 to TRBJ2-7; D might be TRBD2 (6 bases). Deletions cut 6 bases from V and 6 bases from J, with 18 bases between. There are 14 residues in the CDR3. The V gene's germline CDR1 is LNHNV and CDR2 YYDKDF (reference sequence). CDR3 amino acids: CATRFLGGVGEQYF. Written as DNA, the CDR3 is TGTGCCACCAGGTTTCTTGGAGGGGTGGGCGAGCAGTACTTC.

A few counts support this clone. This chain's CDR3 is CASMTGTTDEQYF. CDR3 nucleotides: TGTGCCAGCATGACTGGGACTACGGACGAGCAGTACTTC. The chain carries TRBV2 and TRBJ2-7; 7 bases are shared with TRBD2. The CDR3 consists of 13 residues. Germline V gives CDR1 SNHLY, CDR2 FYNNEI. Losses at the gene ends were 7 bases for V and 5 bases for J; bases not matched to a gene: 8.

There are a few counts of this clone. The chain recombines TRBV14 with TRBJ1-2; maybe TRBD1 (5 bases). V lost 2 bases, J lost 2 bases, and 9 bases lay in between. Germline values: CDR1 SGHDN, CDR2 FVKESK. The CDR3 is 14 residues long. The CDR3 DNA reads TGTGCCAGCAGCCAATATCCAGGGAACTATGGCTACACCTTC. Its protein product is CASSQYPGNYGYTF.

This clone was detected a few times. This chain links TRBV29-1 with TRBJ1-1; D unclear. CDR3 length equals 14 residues. Germline CDR1 SQVTM, CDR2 ANQGSEA. V was clipped by 6 bases and J by 1 base, with 15 bases between them. This CDR3 is CSVVVGSRNTEAFF. As DNA, the CDR3 is TGCAGCGTGGTGGTTGGCAGTAGGAACACTGAAGCTTTCTTT.

V gene TRBV11-2 combines with J gene TRBJ2-7; 7 bases are a match to TRBD2. Trimming at V came to 3 bases and at J to 3 bases, leaving 14 bases not matched to a gene. The germline V gene has CDR1 SGHAT and CDR2 FQNNGV. This CDR3 spans 17 amino acids. Here the CDR3 reads CASSFSSATRGVYEQYF. CDR3 nucleotides: TGTGCCAGCAGCTTCAGTTCAGCAACCCGGGGGGTCTACGAGCAGTACTTC.

V usage is TRBV29-1 and J usage is TRBJ2-5; weak D call: TRBD2 (6 bases). Germline V gene data show CDR1 as SQVTM and CDR2 as ANQGSEA. There are 15 residues in the CDR3. Trimming cost V 4 bases and J 5 bases, with 20 bases left between them. The CDR3 region is CSVGSVGAGRETQYF. The CDR3 bases are TGCAGCGTTGGCAGCGTCGGGGCGGGGCGGGAGACCCAGTACTTC. Drawing the rest from reference TRBV29-1 and TRBJ2-5, the complete variable domain is SAVISQKPSRDICQRGTSLTIQCQVDSQVTMMFWYRQQPGQSLTLIATANQGSEATYESGFVIDKFPISRPNLTFSTLTVSNMSPEDSSIYLCSVGSVGAGRETQYFGPGTRLLVL.

V usage is TRBV7-2 and J usage is TRBJ2-3, with D maybe TRBD1 (8 bases). Germline assignment: CDR1 SGHTA and CDR2 FQGNSA. Trimming removed 7 bases at V and 5 bases at J, with 13 bases between. This CDR3 has 13 amino acids. The CDR3 nucleotides are TGTGCCAGCAAGACAGGGGAGGGAGATACGCAGTATTTT. This translates into CASKTGEGDTQYF.

In this sample, this clone turned up a few times. V is TRBV14 and J is TRBJ2-5; D remains unclear. Germline V lookup: CDR1 SGHDN, CDR2 FVKESK. The CDR3 covers 12 residues. Trimming pared 3 bases from V and 4 bases from J, leaving 6 bases between. The CDR3 loop reads CASSHYGETQYF. For the CDR3, the DNA is TGTGCCAGCAGCCATTACGGAGAGACCCAGTACTTC.

This clone was counted between two and nine times. This chain links TRBV5-1 with TRBJ2-5, with 9 bases lining up with TRBD1. This CDR3 contains 16 residues. V was clipped by 2 bases and J by 0 bases; unmatched bases: 5. From germline, CDR1 is SGHRS and CDR2 YFSETQ. CDR3 nucleotide sequence: TGCGCCAGCAGCTTCGGGGACAGGGAACACCAAGAGACCCAGTACTTC. This translates into CASSFGDREHQETQYF.

The chain has TRBV5-1 and TRBJ1-2; no clear D. The V and J ends lost 0 bases and 4 bases respectively, with 10 bases between them. This CDR3 is built from 14 residues. CDR1 is SGHRS, CDR2 YFSETQ, per germline. CDR3 nucleotide sequence: TGCGCCAGCAGCTTGGAGGGCAGGAGCTATGGCTACACCTTC. This codes for CASSLEGRSYGYTF.

This clone was found a few times. V usage is TRBV2 and J usage is TRBJ1-6; perhaps TRBD1 as D (6 bases). Per the germline V gene, CDR1 is SNHLY and CDR2 is FYNNEI. The CDR3 extends over 20 amino acids. V dropped 6 bases and J dropped 5 bases, with 29 bases sitting between them. The CDR3 protein is CASSASFNTGWSSHNSPLHF. The CDR3 DNA reads as TGTGCCAGCAGCGCTTCGTTTAATACAGGGTGGTCGTCCCATAATTCACCCCTCCACTTT.

The gene calls are TRBV20-1 and TRBJ2-3; TRBD2 might be the D (6 bases). V lost 6 bases and J lost 8, with 9 bases in between. Germline CDR1 DFQATT, CDR2 SNEGSKA (reference sequence). The CDR3 contains 10 residues. This CDR3 reads CSAMGGTQYF. The CDR3 DNA sequence: TGCAGTGCCATGGGGGGTACGCAGTATTTT.